This TCR beta chain originates from a study of T-cell memory formation after mild COVID-19. Background on the study: Across donors, TCR clusters were largely donor specific. Regarding the study as a whole: CD8+ contracting clones occupied EMRA, while CD4+ ones occupied mainly CM and EM. A balance of CD4 and CD8 characterized clones contracting day 15 to 85, whereas later expanders leaned CD4+. Pre-infection memory held some responding clones, suggesting pre-existing cross-reactive T cells responded.

TCRdb reprocessed the 5' RACE reads via MiXCR and lists one record per CDR3 protein. Of approximately 350,000 distinct CDR3 sequences listed, 10% to 15% were seen once; the top ten hold over 20%. Regarding this clonotype: Its matching antigen is unknown.

CDR3 length: 16 residues. Germline CDR1 LGHNA, CDR2 YSLEER. V trimming: 4 bases; J trimming: 3 bases; junction bases outside the gene matches: 6. The chain links TRBV4-3 to TRBJ2-6; 7 nucleotides line up with TRBD2. Sequencing was carried out using PBMCs or a T cell subset sorted from them (not recorded which). The clonotype was recovered from a man younger than 35 who had mild COVID-19 (a few samples of this study predate the infection). Cell type and time point are not known. This CDR3 is CASSLYGGSGANVLTF. CDR3 DNA sequence: TGCGCCAGCAGCCTGTACGGGGGGAGTGGGGCCAACGTCCTGACTTTC.